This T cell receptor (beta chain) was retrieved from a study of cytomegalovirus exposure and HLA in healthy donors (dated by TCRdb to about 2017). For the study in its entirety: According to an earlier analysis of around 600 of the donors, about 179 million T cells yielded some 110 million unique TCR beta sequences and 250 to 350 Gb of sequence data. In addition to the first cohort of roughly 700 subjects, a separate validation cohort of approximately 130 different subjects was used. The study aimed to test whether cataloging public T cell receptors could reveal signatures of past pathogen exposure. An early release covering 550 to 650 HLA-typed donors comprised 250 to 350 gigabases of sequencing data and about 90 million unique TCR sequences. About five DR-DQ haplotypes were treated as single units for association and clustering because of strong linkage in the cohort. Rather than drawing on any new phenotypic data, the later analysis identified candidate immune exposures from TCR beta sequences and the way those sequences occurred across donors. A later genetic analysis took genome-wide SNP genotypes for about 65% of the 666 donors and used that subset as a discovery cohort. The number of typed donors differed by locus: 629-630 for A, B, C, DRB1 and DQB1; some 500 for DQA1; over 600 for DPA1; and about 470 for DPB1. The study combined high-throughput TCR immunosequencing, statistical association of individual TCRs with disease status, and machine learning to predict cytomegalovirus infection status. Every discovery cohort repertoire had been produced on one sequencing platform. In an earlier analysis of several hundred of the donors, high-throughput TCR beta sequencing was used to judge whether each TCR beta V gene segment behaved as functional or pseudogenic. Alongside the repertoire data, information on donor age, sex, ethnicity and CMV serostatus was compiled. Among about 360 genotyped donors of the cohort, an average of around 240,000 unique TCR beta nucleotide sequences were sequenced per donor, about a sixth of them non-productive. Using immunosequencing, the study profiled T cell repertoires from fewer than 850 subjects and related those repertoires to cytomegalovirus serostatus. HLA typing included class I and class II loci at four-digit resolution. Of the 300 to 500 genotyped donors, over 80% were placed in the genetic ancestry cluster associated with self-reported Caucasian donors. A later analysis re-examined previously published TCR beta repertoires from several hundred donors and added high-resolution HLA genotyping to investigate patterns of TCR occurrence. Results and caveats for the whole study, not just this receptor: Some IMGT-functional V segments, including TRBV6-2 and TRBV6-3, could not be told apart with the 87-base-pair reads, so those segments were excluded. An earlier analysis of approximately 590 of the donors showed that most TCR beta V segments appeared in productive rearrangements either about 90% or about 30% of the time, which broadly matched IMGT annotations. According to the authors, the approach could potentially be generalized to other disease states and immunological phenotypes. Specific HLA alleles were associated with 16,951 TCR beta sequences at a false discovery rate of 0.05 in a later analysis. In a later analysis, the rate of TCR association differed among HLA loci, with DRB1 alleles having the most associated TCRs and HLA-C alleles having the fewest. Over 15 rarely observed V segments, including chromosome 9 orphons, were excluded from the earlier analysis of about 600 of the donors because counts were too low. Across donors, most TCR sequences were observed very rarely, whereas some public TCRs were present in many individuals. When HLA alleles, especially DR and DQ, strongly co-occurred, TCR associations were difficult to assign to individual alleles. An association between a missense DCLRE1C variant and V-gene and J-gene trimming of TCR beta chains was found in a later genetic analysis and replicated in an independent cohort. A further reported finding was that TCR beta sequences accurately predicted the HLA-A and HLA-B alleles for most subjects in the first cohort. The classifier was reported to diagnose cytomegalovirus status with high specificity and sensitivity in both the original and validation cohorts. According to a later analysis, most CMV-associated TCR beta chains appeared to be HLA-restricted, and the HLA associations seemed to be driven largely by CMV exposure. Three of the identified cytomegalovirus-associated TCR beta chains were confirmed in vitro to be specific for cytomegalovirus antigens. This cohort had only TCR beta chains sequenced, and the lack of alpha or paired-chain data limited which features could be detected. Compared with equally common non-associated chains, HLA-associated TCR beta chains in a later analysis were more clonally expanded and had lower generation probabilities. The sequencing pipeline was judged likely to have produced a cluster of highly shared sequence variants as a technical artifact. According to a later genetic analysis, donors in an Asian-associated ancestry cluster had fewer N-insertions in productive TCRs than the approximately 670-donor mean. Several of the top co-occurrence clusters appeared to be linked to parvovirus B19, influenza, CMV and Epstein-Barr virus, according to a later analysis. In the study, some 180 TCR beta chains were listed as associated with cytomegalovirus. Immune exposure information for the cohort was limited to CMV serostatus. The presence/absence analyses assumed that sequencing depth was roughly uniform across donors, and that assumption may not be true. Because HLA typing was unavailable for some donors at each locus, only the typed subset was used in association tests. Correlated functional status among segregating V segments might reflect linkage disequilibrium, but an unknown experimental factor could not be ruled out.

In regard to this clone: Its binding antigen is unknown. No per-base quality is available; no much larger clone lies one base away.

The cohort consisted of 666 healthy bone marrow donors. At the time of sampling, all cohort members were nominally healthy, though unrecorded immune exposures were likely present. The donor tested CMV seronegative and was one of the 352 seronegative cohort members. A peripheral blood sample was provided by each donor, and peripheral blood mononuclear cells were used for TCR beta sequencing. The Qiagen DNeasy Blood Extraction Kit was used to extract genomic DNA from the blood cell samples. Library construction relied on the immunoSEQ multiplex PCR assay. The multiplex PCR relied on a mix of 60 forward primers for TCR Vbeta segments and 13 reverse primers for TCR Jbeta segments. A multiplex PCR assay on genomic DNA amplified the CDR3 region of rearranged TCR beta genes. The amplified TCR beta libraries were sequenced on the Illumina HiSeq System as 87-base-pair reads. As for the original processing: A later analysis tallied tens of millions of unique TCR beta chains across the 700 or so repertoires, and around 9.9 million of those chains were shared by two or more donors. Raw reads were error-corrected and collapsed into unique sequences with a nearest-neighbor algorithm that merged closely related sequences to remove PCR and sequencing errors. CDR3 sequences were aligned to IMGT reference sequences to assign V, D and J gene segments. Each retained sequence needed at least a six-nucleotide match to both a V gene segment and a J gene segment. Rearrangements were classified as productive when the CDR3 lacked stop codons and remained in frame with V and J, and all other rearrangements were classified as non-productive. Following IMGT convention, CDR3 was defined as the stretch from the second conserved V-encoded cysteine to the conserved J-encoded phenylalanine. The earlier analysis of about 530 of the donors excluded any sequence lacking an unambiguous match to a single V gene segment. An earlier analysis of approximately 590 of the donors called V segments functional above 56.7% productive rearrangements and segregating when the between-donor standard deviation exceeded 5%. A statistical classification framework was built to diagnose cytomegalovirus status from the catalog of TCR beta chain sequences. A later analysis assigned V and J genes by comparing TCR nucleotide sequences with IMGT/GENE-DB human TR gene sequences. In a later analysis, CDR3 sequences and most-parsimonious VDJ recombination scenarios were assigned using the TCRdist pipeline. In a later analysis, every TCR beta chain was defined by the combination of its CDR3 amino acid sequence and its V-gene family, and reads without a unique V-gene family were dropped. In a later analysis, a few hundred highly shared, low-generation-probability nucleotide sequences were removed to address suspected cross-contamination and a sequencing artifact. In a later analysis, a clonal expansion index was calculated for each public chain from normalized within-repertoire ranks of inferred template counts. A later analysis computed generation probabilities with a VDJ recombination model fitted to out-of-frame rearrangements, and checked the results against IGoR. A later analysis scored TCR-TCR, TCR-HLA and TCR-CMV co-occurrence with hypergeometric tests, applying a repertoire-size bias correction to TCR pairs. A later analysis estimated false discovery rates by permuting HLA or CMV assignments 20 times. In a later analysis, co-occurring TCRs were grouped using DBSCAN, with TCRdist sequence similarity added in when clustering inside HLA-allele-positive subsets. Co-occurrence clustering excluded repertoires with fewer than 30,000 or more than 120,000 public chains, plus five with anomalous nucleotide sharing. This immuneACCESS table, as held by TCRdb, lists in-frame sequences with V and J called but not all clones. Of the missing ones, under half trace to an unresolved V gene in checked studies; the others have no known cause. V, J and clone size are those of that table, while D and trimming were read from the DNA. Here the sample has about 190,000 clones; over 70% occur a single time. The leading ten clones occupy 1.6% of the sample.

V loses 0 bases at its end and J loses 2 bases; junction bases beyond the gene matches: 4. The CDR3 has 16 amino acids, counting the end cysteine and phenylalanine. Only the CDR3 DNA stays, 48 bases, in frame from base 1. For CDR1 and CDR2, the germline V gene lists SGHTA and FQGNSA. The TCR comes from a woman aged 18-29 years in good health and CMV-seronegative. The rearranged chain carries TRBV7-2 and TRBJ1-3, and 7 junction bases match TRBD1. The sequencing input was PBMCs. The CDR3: CASSLAGGYTGNTIYF. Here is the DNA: TGTGCCAGCAGCTTAGCAGGGGGCTATACTGGAAACACCATATATTTT.